This T cell receptor beta chain was identified during a study of PD-L1 blockade in urothelial cancer listed by TCRdb under 2017. For the wider study: All patients started therapy around 2014 and received atezolizumab 1,200 mg intravenously every 3 weeks. Durable clinical benefit was defined as progression-free survival longer than 6 months, and TCR features were also tested against progression-free and overall survival. Blood samples were analyzed at 3 weeks after treatment start (second dose) and at 6 weeks after treatment start. TCR sequencing covered pretreatment tumor samples and matched, serially collected peripheral blood taken before and after atezolizumab treatment. Durable clinical benefit was achieved by nine patients but not by the remaining 20. An ECOG performance status of 0 or 1 was recorded for the patients, and 0 to 3 prior chemotherapy regimens had been received by the patients. In the same patients who had TCR sequencing, pretreatment tumors also underwent whole exome sequencing and RNA sequencing. Pretreatment blood TCR-seq was available for twenty-nine patients, at least one posttreatment blood collection was obtained for 24 patients, and tumor TCR-seq was available for 24 patients. Blood samples gave median yields of approximately 130,000 T cells and 83,000 or so unique TCRs, along with a median clonality of around 0.08. The study, an exploratory multi-omic analysis, examined somatic, immune and clinical correlates of response to PD-L1 blockade with atezolizumab in urothelial cancer. About nine tenths of the roughly 29 patients were identified as males with urothelial cancer of bladder origin, and a prior smoking history was reported by 18 of 29 patients.

CDR1 GTSNPN and CDR2 SVGIG are derived from the germline V gene (reference sequence). The cysteine opens and the phenylalanine closes a CDR3 of 12 amino acids. The kept DNA is CDR3 alone, 36 bases in frame from the first base. The junction shows trimming of 5 bases on V and 1 base on J, and the gene matches do not reach 1 base of it. What the time point label conveys for this sample: peripheral blood 6 weeks after treatment start. The cohort comprised 30 or so patients with locally advanced or metastatic urothelial carcinoma treated at Memorial Sloan Kettering on a trial protocol. Peripheral blood mononuclear cells were collected pretreatment and during treatment, with between 1 and 8 total time points per patient. The Qiagen DNeasy Blood extraction kit was used to purify genomic DNA from total PBMCs and tumor samples. PBMCs were collected pretreatment and during treatment, and were isolated and stored as previously described.

What the study reported, not specific to this receptor: Because of the small sample size (n ≈ 30) and the many exploratory analyses performed, the results are intended to be regarded as hypothesis-generating. Improved progression-free and overall survival was found to be associated with pretreatment peripheral blood TCR clonality below the median. At 3 weeks after the start of treatment, tumor-associated TCR clones in peripheral blood had expanded more in patients with durable benefit (n of about 21, p = 0.022).

As regards this clone: Its target antigen remains unknown. There are no base qualities to consult, and no much larger clone falls within one base.

Synthetic TCR analog templates were spiked into each PCR to estimate absolute template abundance from read counts. TCRbeta CDR3 regions were amplified from genomic DNA with bias-controlled V and J gene primers using the immunoSEQ assay. Sequencing of rearranged TCRbeta segments was performed at approximately 20X coverage. On the study's bioinformatics: Clustering was used to correct sequencing errors, and CDR3s were annotated against IMGT so that V, D and J genes could be assigned. Downstream analyses used only productive TCRbeta rearrangements and left out out-of-frame or stop-codon sequences. Clonality was calculated as one minus the Shannon entropy normalized by the log of the number of unique productive sequences. Clones differing between time points or between blood and tumor were identified by Fisher's exact test with Benjamini-Hochberg correction at adjusted p below 0.01. In TCRdb, the immuneACCESS table is reduced to in-frame sequences with V and J assigned. These tables do not hold every clone; where another copy was compared, an unresolved V gene accounts for under half, and the others remain unexplained. V, J and clone size are taken as reported in that table, and D and trimming were inferred from the DNA itself. The sample table lists 100,000 to 150,000 clones, about 84% of them with a count of one. The ten largest clonotypes hold roughly 2.4% of the sample.

The clonotype comes from a man aged 45 to 65 with urothelial cancer. The material sequenced was PBMCs, taken around atezolizumab (anti-PD-L1) treatment. Here the chain combines TRBV30 and TRBJ2-5; 7 bases in between match TRBD2. The DNA sequence reads TGTGCCTGGGCTAGCGGCCAAGAGACCCAGTACTTC. It encodes CAWASGQETQYF.